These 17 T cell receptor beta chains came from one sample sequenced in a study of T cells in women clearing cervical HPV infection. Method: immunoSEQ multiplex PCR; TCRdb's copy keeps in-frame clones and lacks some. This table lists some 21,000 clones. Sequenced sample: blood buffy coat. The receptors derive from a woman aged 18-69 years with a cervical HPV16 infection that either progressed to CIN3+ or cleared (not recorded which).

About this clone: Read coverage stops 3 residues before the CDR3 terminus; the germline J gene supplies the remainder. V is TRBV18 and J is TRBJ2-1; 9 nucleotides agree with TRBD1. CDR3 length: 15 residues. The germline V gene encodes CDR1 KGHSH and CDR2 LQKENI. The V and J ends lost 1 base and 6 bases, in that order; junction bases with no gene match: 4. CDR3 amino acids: CASSPLSTGGNEQFF. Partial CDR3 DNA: TGTGCCAGCTCACCACTATCGACAGGGGGCAATGAG.

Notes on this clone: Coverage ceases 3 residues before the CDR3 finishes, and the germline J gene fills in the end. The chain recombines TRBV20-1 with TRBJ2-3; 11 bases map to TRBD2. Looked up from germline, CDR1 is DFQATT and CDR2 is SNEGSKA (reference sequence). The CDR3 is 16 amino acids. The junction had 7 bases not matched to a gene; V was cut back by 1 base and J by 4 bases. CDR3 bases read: TGCAGTGCTAGAGTAACTAGCGGGAGTCGAGCAGATACG. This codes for CSARVTSGSRADT. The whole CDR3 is CSARVTSGSRADTQYF.

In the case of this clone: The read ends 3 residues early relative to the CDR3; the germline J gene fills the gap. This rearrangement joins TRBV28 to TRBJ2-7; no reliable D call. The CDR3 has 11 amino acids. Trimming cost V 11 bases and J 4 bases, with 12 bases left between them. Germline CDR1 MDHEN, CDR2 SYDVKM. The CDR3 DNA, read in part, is TGTGCCTCCCAAGGGTCGTACGAG. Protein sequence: CASQGSYE. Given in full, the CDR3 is CASQGSYEQYF.

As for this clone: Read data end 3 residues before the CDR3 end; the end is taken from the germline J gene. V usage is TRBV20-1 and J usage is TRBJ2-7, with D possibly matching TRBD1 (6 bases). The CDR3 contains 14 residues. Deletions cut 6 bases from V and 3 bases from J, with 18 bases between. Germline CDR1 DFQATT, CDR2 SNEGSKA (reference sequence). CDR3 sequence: CSALQGKWGYEQYF. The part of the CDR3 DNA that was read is TGCAGTGCCCTACAGGGCAAGTGGGGCTACGAG.

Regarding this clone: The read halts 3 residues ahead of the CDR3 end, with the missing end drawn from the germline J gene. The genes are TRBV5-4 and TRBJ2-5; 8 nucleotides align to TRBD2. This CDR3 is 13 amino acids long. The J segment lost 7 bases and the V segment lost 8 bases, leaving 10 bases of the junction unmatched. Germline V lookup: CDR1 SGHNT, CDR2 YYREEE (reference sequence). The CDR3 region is CASRKRESVTQYF. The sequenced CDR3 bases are TGTGCCAGTAGAAAGCGGGAGTCGGTGACC.

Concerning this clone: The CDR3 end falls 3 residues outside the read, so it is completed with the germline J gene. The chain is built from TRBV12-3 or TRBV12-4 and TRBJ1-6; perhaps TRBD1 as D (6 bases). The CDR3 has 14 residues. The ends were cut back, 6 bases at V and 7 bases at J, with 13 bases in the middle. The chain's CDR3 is CASSIRGTNSPLHF. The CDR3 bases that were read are TGTGCCAGCAGCATCAGGGGAACGAATTCACCC.

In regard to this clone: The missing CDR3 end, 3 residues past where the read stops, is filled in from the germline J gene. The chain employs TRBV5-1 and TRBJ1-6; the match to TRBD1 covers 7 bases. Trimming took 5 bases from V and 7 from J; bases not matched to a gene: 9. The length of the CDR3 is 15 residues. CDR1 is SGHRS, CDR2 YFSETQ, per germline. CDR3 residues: CASRFKGAENSPLHF. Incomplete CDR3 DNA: TGCGCCAGCAGATTCAAGGGGGCTGAGAATTCACCC.

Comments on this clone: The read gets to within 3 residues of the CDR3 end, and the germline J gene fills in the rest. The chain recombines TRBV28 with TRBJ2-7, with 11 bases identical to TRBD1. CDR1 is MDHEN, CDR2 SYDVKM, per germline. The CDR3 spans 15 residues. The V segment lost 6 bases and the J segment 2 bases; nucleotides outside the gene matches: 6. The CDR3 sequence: CASSTPGQGAYEQYF. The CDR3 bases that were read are TGTGCCAGCAGCACACCGGGACAGGGGGCCTACGAG.

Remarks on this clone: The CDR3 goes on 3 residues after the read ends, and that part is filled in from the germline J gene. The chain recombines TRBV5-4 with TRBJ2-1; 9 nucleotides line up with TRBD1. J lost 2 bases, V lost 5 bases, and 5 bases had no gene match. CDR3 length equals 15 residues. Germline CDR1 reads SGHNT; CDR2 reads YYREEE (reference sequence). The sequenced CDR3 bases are TGTGCCAGCAGAAGACAGGGGGGTACCTACAATGAG. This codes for CASRRQGGTYNE. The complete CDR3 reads CASRRQGGTYNEQFF.

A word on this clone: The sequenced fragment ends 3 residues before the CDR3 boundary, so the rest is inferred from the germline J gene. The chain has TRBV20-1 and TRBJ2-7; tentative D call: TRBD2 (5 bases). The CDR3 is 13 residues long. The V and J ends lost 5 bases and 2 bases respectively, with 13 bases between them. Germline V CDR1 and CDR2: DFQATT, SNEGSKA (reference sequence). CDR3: CSAPETGTYEQYF. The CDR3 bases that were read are TGCAGTGCTCCAGAGACGGGGACCTACGAG.

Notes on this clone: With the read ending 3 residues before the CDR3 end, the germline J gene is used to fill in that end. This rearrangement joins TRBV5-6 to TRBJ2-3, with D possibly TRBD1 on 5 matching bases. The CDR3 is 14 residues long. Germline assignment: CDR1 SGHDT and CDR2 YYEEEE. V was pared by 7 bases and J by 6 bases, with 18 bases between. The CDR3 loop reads CASELGQGIDTQYF. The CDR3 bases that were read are TGTGCCAGCGAATTGGGTCAGGGTATCGATACG. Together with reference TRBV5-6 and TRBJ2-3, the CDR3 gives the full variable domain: DAGVTQSPTHLIKTRGQQVTLRCSPKSGHDTVSWYQQALGQGPQFIFQYYEEEERQRGNFPDRFSGHQFPNYSSELNVNALLLGDSALYLCASELGQGIDTQYFGPGTRLTVL.

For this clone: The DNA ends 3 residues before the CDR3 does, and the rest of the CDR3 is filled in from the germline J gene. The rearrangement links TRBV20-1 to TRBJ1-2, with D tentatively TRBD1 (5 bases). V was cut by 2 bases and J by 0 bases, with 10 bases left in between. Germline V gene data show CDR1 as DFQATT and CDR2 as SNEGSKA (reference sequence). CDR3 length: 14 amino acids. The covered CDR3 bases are TGCAGTGCTAGACACGACAGTACTAACTATGGC. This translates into CSARHDSTNYG. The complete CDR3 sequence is CSARHDSTNYGYTF.

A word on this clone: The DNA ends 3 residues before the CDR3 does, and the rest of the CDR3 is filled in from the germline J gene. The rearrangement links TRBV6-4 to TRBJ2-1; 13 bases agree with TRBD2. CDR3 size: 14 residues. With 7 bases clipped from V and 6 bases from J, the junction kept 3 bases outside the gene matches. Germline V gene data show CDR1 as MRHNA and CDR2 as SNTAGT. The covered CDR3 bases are TGTGCCAGCAAACTAGCGGGAGGGACCAATGAG. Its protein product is CASKLAGGTNE. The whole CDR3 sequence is CASKLAGGTNEQFF.

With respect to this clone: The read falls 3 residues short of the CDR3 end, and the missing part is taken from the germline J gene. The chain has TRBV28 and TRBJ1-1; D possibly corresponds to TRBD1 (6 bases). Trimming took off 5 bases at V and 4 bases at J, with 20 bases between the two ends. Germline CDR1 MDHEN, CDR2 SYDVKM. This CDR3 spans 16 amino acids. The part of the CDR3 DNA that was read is TGTGCCAGCAGTCCCTCACAGGGAGGGATGGGCACTGAA. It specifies CASSPSQGGMGTE. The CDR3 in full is CASSPSQGGMGTEAFF.

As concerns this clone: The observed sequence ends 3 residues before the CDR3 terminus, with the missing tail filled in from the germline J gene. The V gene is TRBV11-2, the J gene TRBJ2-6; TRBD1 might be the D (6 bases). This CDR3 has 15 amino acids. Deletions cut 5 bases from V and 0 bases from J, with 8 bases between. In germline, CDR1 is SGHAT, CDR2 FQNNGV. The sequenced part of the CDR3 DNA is TGTGCCAGCAGCCAGGACAGCTCTGGGGCCAACGTC. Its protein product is CASSQDSSGANV. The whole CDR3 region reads CASSQDSSGANVLTF.

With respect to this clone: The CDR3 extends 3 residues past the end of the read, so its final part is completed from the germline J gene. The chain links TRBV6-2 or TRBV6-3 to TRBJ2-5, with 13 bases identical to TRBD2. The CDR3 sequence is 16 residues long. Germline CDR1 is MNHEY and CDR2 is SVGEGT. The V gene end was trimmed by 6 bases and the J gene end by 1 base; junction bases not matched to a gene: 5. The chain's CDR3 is CASRIGLAGVQETQYF. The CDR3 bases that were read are TGTGCCAGCAGAATCGGACTAGCGGGAGTCCAAGAGACC.

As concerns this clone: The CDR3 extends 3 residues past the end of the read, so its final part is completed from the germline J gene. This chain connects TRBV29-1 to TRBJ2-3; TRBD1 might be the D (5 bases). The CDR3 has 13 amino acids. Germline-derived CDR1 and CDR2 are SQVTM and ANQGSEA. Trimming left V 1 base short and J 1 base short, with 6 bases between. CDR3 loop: CSVEVQGTDTQYF. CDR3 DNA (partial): TGCAGCGTTGAAGTACAGGGCACAGATACG.